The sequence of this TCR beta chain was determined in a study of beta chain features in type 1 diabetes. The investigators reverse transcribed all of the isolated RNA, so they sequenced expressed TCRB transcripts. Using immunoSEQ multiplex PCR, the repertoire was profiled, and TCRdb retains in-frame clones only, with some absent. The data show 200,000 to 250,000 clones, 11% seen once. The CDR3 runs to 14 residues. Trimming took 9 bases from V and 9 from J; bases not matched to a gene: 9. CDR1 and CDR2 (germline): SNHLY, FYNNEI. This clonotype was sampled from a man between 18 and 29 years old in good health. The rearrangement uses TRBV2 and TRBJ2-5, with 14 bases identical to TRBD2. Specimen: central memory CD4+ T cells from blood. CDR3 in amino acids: CARGTSGGPGAQYF. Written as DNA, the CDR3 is TGTGCCAGAGGGACTAGCGGGGGCCCAGGGGCCCAGTACTTC.